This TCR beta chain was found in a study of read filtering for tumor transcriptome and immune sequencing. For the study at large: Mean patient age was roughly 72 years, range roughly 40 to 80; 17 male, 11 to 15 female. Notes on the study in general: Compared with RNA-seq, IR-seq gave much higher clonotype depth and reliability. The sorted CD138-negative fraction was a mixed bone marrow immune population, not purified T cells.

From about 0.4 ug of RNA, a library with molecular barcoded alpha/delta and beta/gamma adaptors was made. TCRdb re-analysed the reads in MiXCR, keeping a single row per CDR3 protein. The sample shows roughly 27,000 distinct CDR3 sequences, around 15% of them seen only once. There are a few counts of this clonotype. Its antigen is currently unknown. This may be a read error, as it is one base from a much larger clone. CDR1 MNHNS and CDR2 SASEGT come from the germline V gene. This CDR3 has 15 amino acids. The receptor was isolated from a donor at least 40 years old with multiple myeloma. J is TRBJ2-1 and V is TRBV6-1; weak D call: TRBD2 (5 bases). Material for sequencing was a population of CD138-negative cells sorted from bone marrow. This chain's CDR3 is CASTEAGSSYNEQLF. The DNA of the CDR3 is TGTGCCAGTACCGAAGCTGGGAGCTCCTACAATGAGCAGCTCTTC.